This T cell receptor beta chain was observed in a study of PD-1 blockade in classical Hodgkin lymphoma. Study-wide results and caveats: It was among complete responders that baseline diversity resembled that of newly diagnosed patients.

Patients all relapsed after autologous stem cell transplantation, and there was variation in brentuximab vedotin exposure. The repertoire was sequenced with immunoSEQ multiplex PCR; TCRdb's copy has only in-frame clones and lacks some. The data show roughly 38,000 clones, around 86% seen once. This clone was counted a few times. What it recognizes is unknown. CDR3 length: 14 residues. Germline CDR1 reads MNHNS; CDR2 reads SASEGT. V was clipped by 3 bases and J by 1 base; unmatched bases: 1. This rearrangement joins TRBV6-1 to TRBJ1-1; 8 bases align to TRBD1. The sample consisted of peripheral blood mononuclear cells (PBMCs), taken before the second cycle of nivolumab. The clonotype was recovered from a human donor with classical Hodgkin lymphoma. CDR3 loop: CASSDQGANTEAFF. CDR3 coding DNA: TGTGCCAGCAGTGACCAGGGGGCGAACACTGAAGCTTTCTTT.